The source of this T cell receptor beta chain is a study of CD8+ T cells in alopecia areata. cDNA reverse transcribed from extracted RNA served as the sequencing template. Using immunoSEQ multiplex PCR, the repertoire was profiled, and TCRdb retains in-frame clones only, with some absent. The sample yields a few hundred thousand clones, under 40% seen once. The V end lost 6 bases, the J end lost 6 bases, and 9 bases lay between the germline ends. This CDR3 comprises 10 residues. Germline V gene data show CDR1 as DFQATT and CDR2 as SNEGSKA (reference sequence). Worth noting for this clone: Its matching antigen is unknown.

Regarding the study as a whole: Links between baseline CD8+ expansion and response need larger treated cohorts. Alopecia totalis/universalis scalp especially showed more expanded CD8+ clones than normal scalp.

The treatment was: oral pan-JAK inhibitor, 5-10 mg twice daily. The sequences come from CD4+ T cells sorted from blood, collected at approximately week 30, from a patient treated with tofacitinib. The sequence came from a human donor with alopecia areata. The chain combines TRBV20-1 with TRBJ2-7, with D possibly called TRBD1 or TRBD2 (5 bases each). The CDR3 sequence is CSASGGEQYF. CDR3 nucleotides: TGCAGTGCCTCTGGGGGCGAGCAGTACTTC.